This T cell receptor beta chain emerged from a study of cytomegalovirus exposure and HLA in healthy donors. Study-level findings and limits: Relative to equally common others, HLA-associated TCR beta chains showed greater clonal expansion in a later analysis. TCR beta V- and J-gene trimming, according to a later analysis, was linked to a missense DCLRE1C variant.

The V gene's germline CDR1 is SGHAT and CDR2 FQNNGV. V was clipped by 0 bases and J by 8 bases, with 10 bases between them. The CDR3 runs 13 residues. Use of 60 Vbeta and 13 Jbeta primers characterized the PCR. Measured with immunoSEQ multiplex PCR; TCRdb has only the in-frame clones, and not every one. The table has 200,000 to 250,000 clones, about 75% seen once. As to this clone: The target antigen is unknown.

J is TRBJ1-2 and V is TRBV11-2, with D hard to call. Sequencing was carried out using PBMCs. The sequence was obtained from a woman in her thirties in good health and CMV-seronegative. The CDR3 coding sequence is TGTGCCAGCAGCTTAGATTCAGAGGTGGGCTACACCTTC. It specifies CASSLDSEVGYTF.